A selection of T cell receptor beta chains follows, all from one sample in a study of T-cell reconstitution after alpha-beta-depleted transplantation in children. TCRdb re-called the PCR reads through MiXCR, storing one row per CDR3 protein. The table includes nearly 20,000 distinct CDR3 sequences, over 10% detected once. The sequenced sample was PBMCs, mostly from graft donor cells, obtained 60 days after TCRalphabeta/CD19-depleted stem cell transplant. The receptors come from a female patient under 10 years old who had a stem cell transplant for congenital amegakaryocytic thrombocytopenia, so the T cells may come from the graft donor. The CDR3 runs from the conserved cysteine through the conserved F or W. A D gene is named only where the DNA matches it firmly. The size field is filled for only some rows; it gives once, few, many or a size class.

v_call: TRBV9; clone_size: medium-sized; j_call: TRBJ2-5; d_call: -; cdr3_nt: TGTGCCAGCAGCGGCGAGGGCTCCCAGGGGACCCAGTACTTC; cdr3_aa: CASSGEGSQGTQYF
v_call: TRBV2; clone_size: once; j_call: TRBJ2-7; d_call: TRBD2; cdr3_nt: TGTGCCAGCAGTAGCGGGAGGAATATCTACGAGCAGTACTTC; cdr3_aa: CASSSGRNIYEQYF
v_call: TRBV7-6; clone_size: few; j_call: TRBJ2-1; d_call: TRBD2; cdr3_nt: TGTGCCAGCAGCGGAACTAGCGGGAGATACAATGAGCAGTTCTTC; cdr3_aa: CASSGTSGRYNEQFF
v_call: TRBV20-1; clone_size: many; j_call: TRBJ2-3; d_call: -; cdr3_nt: TGCAGTGCTAGTGGTCCCGGGCTTCCACCTAGCACAGATACGCAGTATTTT; cdr3_aa: CSASGPGLPPSTDTQYF
v_call: TRBV2; clone_size: many; j_call: TRBJ2-7; d_call: TRBD2; cdr3_nt: TGTGCCAGCAGGGGACTAGCGGGAGACGCCAAGCAGTACTTC; cdr3_aa: CASRGLAGDAKQYF
v_call: TRBV7-2; clone_size: many; j_call: TRBJ2-7; d_call: -; cdr3_nt: TGTGCCAGCAGTTCTAGCTTGGGGTCCTACGAGCAGTACTTC; cdr3_aa: CASSSSLGSYEQYF
v_call: TRBV11-2; clone_size: many; j_call: TRBJ1-5; d_call: -; cdr3_nt: TGTGCCAGCAGCTCAGTACACGGTCAGCCCCAGCATTTT; cdr3_aa: CASSSVHGQPQHF
v_call: TRBV7-9; clone_size: many; j_call: TRBJ1-4; d_call: -; cdr3_nt: TGTGCCAGCAGCCGAGACAGGACCCATGAAAAACTGTTTTTT; cdr3_aa: CASSRDRTHEKLFF
v_call: TRBV7-6; clone_size: medium-sized; j_call: TRBJ1-3; d_call: -; cdr3_nt: TGTGCCAGCAGCTTAGCGGGACACCTCTCTGGAAACACCATATATTTT; cdr3_aa: CASSLAGHLSGNTIYF
v_call: TRBV11-2; clone_size: many; j_call: TRBJ1-1; d_call: -; cdr3_nt: TGTGCCAGCAGCATCCCCCTTGTGAGGGGCTCGGGCACTGAAGCTTTCTTT; cdr3_aa: CASSIPLVRGSGTEAFF
v_call: TRBV11-2; clone_size: -; j_call: TRBJ2-3; d_call: TRBD2; cdr3_nt: TGTGCCAGCAGCTTAAGCATGGGACTAGGCCTAGATACGCAGTATTTT; cdr3_aa: CASSLSMGLGLDTQYF
v_call: TRBV29-1; clone_size: many; j_call: TRBJ2-1; d_call: TRBD2; cdr3_nt: TGCAGCCTCGGCGGGGGTTTCTCCTACAATGAGCAGTTCTTC; cdr3_aa: CSLGGGFSYNEQFF
v_call: TRBV7-6; clone_size: many; j_call: TRBJ2-2; d_call: TRBD1; cdr3_nt: TGTGCCAGCAGCTTAGGGACAGGGGGCCGTACGAACACCGGGGAGCTGTTTTTT; cdr3_aa: CASSLGTGGRTNTGELFF
v_call: TRBV12-3/TRBV12-4; clone_size: -; j_call: TRBJ2-1; d_call: -; cdr3_nt: TGTGCCAGCATCGGACCCAACAATGAGCAGTTCTTC; cdr3_aa: CASIGPNNEQFF
v_call: TRBV6-4; clone_size: many; j_call: TRBJ2-1; d_call: -; cdr3_nt: TGTGCCAGCAACATGTGGGACACTTACAATGAGCAGTTCTTC; cdr3_aa: CASNMWDTYNEQFF